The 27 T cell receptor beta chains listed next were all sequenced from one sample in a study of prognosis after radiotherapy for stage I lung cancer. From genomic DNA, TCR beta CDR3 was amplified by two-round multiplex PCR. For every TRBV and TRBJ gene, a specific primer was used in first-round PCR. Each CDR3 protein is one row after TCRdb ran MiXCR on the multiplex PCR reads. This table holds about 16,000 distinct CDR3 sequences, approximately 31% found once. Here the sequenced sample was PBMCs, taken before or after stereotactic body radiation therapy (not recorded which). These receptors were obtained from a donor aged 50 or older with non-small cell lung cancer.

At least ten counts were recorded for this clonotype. CDR3 amino acids: CASSQITDTQYF. The CDR3 DNA reads as TGTGCCAGCAGCCAAATCACAGATACGCAGTATTTT. The chain carries TRBV3-1 and TRBJ2-3, with D hard to call. CDR1 and CDR2 from the germline V gene are LGHDT and YNNKEL (reference sequence). The V end lost 2 bases, the J end lost 2 bases, and 2 bases lay between the germline ends. This CDR3 is 12 amino acids long.

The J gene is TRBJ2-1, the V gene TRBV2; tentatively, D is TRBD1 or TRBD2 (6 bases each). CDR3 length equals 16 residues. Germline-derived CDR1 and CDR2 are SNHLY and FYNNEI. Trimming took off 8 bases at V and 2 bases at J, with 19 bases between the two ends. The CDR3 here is CASELKGGGPYNEQFF. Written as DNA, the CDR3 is TGTGCCAGCGAGCTCAAGGGGGGCGGACCCTACAATGAGCAGTTCTTC. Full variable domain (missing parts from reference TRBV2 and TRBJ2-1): EPEVTQTPSHQVTQMGQEVILRCVPISNHLYFYWYRQILGQKVEFLVSFYNNEISEKSEIFDDQFSVERPDGSNFTLKIRSTKLEDSAMYFCASELKGGGPYNEQFFGPGTRLTVL.

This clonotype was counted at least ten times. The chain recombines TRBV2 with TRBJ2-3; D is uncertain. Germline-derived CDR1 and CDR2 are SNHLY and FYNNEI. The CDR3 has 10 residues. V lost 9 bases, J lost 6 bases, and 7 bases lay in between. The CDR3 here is CARGGDTQYF. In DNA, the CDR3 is TGTGCCAGGGGTGGCGATACGCAGTATTTT.

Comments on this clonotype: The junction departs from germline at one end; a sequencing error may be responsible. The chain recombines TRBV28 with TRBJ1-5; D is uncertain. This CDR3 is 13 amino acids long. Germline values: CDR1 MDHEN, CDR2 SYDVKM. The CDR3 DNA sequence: TGTGCCAGCTTGTTGGGTAGCGATCAGCCCCAGCATTTT. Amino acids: CASLLGSDQPQHF.

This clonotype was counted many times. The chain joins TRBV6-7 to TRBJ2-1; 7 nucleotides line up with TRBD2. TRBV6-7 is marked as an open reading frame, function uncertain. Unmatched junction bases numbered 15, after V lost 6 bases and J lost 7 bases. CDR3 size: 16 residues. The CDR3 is CASSPNGLGKVNEQFF. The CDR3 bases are TGTGCCAGCAGCCCGAATGGACTAGGAAAGGTTAATGAGCAGTTCTTC.

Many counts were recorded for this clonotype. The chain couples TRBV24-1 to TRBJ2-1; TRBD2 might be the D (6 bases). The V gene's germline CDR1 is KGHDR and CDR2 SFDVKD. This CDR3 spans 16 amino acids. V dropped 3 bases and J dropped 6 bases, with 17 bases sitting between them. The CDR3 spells CATSDGLAGRLNEQFF. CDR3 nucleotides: TGTGCCACCAGTGATGGACTCGCGGGGCGTCTCAATGAGCAGTTCTTC.

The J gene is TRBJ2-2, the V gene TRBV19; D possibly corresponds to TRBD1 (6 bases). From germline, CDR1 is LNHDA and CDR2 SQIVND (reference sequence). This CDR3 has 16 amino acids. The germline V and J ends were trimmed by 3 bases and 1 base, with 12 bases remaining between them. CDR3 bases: TGTGCCAGTAGTATTAAAGGACAGATGAACACCGGGGAGCTGTTTTTT. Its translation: CASSIKGQMNTGELFF.

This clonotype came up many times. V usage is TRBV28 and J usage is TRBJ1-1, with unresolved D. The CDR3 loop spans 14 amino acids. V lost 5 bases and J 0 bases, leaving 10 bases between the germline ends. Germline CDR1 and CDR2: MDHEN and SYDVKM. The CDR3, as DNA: TGTGCCAGCAGTCCACAATCCATGAACACTGAAGCTTTCTTT. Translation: CASSPQSMNTEAFF.

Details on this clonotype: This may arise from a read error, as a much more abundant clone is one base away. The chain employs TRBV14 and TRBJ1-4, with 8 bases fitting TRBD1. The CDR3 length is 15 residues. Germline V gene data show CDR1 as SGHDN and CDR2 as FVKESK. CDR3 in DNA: TGTGCCAGCAGCCAATACCGGGACAGGACTGAAAAACTGGTTTTT. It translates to CASSQYRDRTEKLVF.

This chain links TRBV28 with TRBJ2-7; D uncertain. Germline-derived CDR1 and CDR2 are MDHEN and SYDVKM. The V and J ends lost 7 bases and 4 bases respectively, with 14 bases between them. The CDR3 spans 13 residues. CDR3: CASMSAFKYEQYF. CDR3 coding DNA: TGTGCCAGCATGAGTGCCTTCAAGTACGAGCAGTACTTC.

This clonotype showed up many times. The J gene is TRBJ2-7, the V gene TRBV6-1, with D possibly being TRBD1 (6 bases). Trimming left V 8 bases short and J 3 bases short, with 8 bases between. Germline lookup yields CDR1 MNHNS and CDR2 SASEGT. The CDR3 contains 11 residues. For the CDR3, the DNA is TGTGCCAGCGGGGGCGGCTACGAGCAGTACTTC. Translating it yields CASGGGYEQYF.

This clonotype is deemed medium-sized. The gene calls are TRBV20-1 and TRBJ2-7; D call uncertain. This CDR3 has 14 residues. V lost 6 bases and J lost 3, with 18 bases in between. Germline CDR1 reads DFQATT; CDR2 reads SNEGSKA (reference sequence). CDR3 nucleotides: TGCAGTGCCAAGAACTCTCGGACGAACTACGAGCAGTACTTC. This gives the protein CSAKNSRTNYEQYF.

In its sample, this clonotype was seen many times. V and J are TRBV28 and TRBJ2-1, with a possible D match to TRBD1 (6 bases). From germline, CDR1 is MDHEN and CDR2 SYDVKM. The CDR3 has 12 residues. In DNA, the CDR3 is TGTGACAGGGAATTATACTACAATGAGCAGTTCTTC. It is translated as CDRELYYNEQFF.

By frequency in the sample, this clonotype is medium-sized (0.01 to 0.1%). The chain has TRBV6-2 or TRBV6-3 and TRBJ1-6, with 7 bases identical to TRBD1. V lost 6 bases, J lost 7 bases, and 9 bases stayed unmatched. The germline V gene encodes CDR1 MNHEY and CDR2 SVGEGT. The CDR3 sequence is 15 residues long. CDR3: CASRKGQAENSPLHF. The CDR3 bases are TGTGCCAGCAGAAAAGGACAGGCAGAAAATTCACCCCTCCACTTT.

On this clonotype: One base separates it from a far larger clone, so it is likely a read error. As DNA, the CDR3 is TGTGCCAGCAGACTTATGCTATCAGGGGGAGTGCACGAGCAGCACTTC. It codes for CASRLMLSGGVHEQHF. The gene calls are TRBV11-2 and TRBJ2-7, with TRBD1 matching 7 bases. The CDR3 runs 16 residues. Germline CDR1 is SGHAT and CDR2 is FQNNGV.

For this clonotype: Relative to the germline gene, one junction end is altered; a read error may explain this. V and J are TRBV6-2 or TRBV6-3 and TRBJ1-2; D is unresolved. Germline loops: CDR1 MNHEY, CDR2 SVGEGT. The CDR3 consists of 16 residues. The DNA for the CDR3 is TGTGCCAGCAGTTACTCAACCGAACTACTTGACTATGGCTACATCTTC. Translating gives CASSYSTELLDYGYIF.

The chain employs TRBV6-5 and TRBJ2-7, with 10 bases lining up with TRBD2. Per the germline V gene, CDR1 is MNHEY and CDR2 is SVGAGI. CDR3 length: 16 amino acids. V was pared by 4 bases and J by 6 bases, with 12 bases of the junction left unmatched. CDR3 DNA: TGTGCCAGCAGTTCACCTCAGCTAGCGGGAGTTCGCGAGCAGTACTTC. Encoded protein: CASSSPQLAGVREQYF.

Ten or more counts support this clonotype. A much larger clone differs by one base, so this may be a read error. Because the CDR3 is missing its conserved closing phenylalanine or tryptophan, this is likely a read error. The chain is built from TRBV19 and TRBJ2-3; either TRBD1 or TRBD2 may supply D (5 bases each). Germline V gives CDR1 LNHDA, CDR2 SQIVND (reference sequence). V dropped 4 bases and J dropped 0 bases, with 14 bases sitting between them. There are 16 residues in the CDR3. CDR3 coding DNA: TGTGCCAGTAGTAGACTTCGGGACCCTAGCACAGATACGCAGTATTCT. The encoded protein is CASSRLRDPSTDTQYS.

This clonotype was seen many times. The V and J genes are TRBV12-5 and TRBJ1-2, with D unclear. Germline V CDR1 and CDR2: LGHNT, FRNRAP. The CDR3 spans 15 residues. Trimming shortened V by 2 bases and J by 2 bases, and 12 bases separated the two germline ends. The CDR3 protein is CASGLTAVANYGYTF. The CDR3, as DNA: TGTGCTAGTGGTTTGACCGCCGTGGCCAACTATGGCTACACCTTC. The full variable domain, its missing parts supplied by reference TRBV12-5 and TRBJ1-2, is DARVTQTPRHKVTEMGQEVTMRCQPILGHNTVFWYRQTMMQGLELLAYFRNRAPLDDSGMPKDRFSAEMPDATLATLKIQPSEPRDSAVYFCASGLTAVANYGYTFGSGTRLTVV.

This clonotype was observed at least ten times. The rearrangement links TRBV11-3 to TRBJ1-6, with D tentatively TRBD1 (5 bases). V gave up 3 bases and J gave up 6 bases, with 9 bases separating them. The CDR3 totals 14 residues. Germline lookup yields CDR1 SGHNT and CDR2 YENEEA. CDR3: CASSFGAANSPLHF. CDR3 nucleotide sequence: TGTGCCAGCAGCTTCGGGGCCGCTAATTCACCCCTCCACTTT.

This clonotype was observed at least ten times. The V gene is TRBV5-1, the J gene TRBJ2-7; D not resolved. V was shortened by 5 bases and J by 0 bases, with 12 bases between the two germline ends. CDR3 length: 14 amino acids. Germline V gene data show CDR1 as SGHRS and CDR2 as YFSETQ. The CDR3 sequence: CASRAQSSSYEQYF. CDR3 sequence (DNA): TGCGCCAGCAGAGCCCAATCATCCTCCTACGAGCAGTACTTC. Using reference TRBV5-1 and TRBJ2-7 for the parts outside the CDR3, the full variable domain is KAGVTQTPRYLIKTRGQQVTLSCSPISGHRSVSWYQQTPGQGLQFLFEYFSETQRNKGNFPGRFSGRQFSNSRSEMNVSTLELGDSALYLCASRAQSSSYEQYFGPGTRLTVT.

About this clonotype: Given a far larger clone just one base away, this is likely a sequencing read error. CDR3 amino acids: CASSQDSWEDGTDTQYF. The CDR3 DNA reads as TGCGCCAGCAGCCAAGATTCGTGGGAGGACGGCACAGATACGCAGTATTTT. The chain joins TRBV11-1 to TRBJ2-3, with a tentative D call TRBD2 (6 bases). Germline CDR1 is SGHAT and CDR2 is FQDESV (reference sequence). The CDR3 length is 17 residues.

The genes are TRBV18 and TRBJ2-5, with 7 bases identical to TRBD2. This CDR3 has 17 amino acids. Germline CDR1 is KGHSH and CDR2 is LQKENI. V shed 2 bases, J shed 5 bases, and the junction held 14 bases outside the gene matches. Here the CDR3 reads CASSPGSCLREFETQYF. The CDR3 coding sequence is TGTGCCAGCTCACCAGGCTCATGCTTGCGGGAGTTTGAGACCCAGTACTTC.

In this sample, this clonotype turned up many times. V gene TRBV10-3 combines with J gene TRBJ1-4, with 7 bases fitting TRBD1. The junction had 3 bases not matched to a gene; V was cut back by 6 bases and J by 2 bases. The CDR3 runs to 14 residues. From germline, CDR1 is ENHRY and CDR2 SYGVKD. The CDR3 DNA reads TGTGCCATCAGCGAACAGGGGACTAATGAAAAACTGTTTTTT. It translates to CAISEQGTNEKLFF.

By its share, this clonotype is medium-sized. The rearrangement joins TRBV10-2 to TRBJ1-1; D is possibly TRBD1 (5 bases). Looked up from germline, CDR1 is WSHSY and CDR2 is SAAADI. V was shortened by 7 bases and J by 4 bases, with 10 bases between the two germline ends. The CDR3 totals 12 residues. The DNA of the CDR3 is TGCGCCAGCATGTGGGGGTCCACTGAAGCTTTCTTT. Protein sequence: CASMWGSTEAFF.

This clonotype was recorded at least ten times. As DNA, the CDR3 is TGTGCCAGCACTAAAACGGGACTAGCGGGAGCCGGGGTTAGCTACGAGCAGTACTTC. Encoded protein: CASTKTGLAGAGVSYEQYF. The rearrangement links TRBV6-1 to TRBJ2-7; 14 bases align to TRBD2. This CDR3 region has 19 residues. Germline CDR1 is MNHNS and CDR2 is SASEGT. J gave up 3 bases and V 7 bases, and 17 bases lay outside the gene matches.

In DNA form, the CDR3 reads TGTGCCAGCAGCCTTACAGGGGACACTAATGAAAAACTGTTTTTT. It specifies CASSLTGDTNEKLFF. The rearrangement links TRBV12-3 or TRBV12-4 to TRBJ1-4; 7 bases are a match to TRBD1. This CDR3 spans 15 amino acids. Trimming at V came to 6 bases and at J to 2 bases, leaving 6 bases not matched to a gene.